The 13 T cell receptor beta chains in this list originate from one sample, sequenced in a study of identical twins. From the 5' RACE reads, TCRdb called clonotypes with MiXCR, one entry per CDR3 protein. Among some 300,000 distinct CDR3 sequences listed, about 12% were seen once. These data also featured in a second study, about yellow fever vaccine responses in identical twins.

The sequenced material came from CD8+ T cells sorted from blood. These receptors were taken from a young woman in good health.

The rearrangement links TRBV7-9 to TRBJ2-1; the match to TRBD2 covers 8 bases. With V trimmed by 2 bases and J by 10 bases, 10 bases remained unmatched. Germline values: CDR1 SEHNR, CDR2 FQNEAQ (reference sequence). This CDR3 spans 15 amino acids. The CDR3 nucleotides read TGTGCCAGCAGCTTACTGGCGGGAGGCCCGGCGGAGCAGTTCTTC. It encodes CASSLLAGGPAEQFF.

The CDR3 sequence is CASSLTDNYGYTF. The CDR3 bases are TGTGCCAGCAGTCTGACAGATAACTATGGCTACACCTTC. The chain has TRBV3-1 and TRBJ1-2, with D possibly being TRBD1 (5 bases). This CDR3 contains 13 residues. V dropped 6 bases and J dropped 1 base, with 9 bases sitting between them. Germline-derived CDR1 and CDR2 are LGHDT and YNNKEL (reference sequence). Using reference TRBV3-1 and TRBJ1-2 for the parts outside the CDR3, the full variable domain is DTAVSQTPKYLVTQMGNDKSIKCEQNLGHDTMYWYKQDSKKFLKIMFSYNNKELIINETVPNRFSPKSPDKAHLNLHINSLELGDSAVYFCASSLTDNYGYTFGSGTRLTVV.

V usage is TRBV5-4 and J usage is TRBJ1-2, with D maybe TRBD1 (5 bases). This CDR3 is 13 amino acids long. Trimming removed 5 bases from V and 8 bases from J, with 16 bases in between. In germline, CDR1 is SGHNT, CDR2 YYREEE (reference sequence). For the CDR3, the DNA is TGTGCCAGCAGACCAGACAGCTCTCCAGGCTACACCTTC. Its protein product is CASRPDSSPGYTF. The whole variable domain, filled in from reference TRBV5-4 and TRBJ1-2, reads ETGVTQSPTHLIKTRGQQVTLRCSSQSGHNTVSWYQQALGQGPQFIFQYYREEENGRGNFPPRFSGLQFPNYSSELNVNALELDDSALYLCASRPDSSPGYTFGSGTRLTVV.

This clonotype was seen many times. The chain has TRBV27 and TRBJ2-3, with D perhaps matching TRBD2 (6 bases). The germline V gene encodes CDR1 MNHEY and CDR2 SMNVEV (reference sequence). The V gene lost 4 bases and the J gene lost 0 bases, with 14 bases spanning the gap. The CDR3 spans 16 residues. The CDR3 nucleotides read TGTGCCAGCAGTTCACAGACTAGGACTAGCACAGATACGCAGTATTTT. Translated, it gives CASSSQTRTSTDTQYF.

The CDR3 coding sequence is TGTGCCAGCAGCACTGGACAGGGGAGCTACGAGCAGTACGTC. Translation gives CASSTGQGSYEQYV. The genes are TRBV21-1 and TRBJ2-7; the D call in the table, TRBD1, was not verified against the DNA. TRBV21-1 is assigned pseudogene status. This CDR3 is 14 amino acids long.

This clonotype was seen only a few times. The chain recombines TRBV28 with TRBJ2-7; perhaps TRBD2 as D (6 bases). V was trimmed by 8 bases and J by 5 bases, leaving 19 bases between them. The V gene's germline CDR1 is MDHEN and CDR2 SYDVKM. The CDR3 loop spans 14 amino acids. The CDR3 DNA sequence: TGTGCCAGCGGGACTCCTCCGGGTACTAACGAGCAGTACTTC. Residues: CASGTPPGTNEQYF.

V gene TRBV5-1 combines with J gene TRBJ2-7, with TRBD1 as a possible D gene (5 bases). This CDR3 region has 15 residues. Germline V lookup: CDR1 SGHRS, CDR2 YFSETQ. The V end lost 4 bases, the J end lost 0 bases, and 14 bases lay between the germline ends. CDR3 nucleotides: TGCGCCAGCAGCGAAAGACAGAAAACCTCCTACGAGCAGTACGTC. It encodes CASSERQKTSYEQYV.

This clonotype was detected ten times or more. The chain employs TRBV20-1 and TRBJ2-2, with 8 bases fitting TRBD2. The germline V gene has CDR1 DFQATT and CDR2 SNEGSKA (reference sequence). The CDR3 contains 18 residues. With 0 bases clipped from V and 5 bases from J, the junction kept 14 bases outside the gene matches. CDR3: CSARDWVTSGASTGELFF. The CDR3 DNA reads TGCAGTGCTAGAGATTGGGTTACTAGCGGTGCGAGTACCGGGGAGCTGTTTTTT.

In its sample, this clonotype was seen a few times. This chain links TRBV2 with TRBJ1-2; no firm D call. Trimming shortened V by 7 bases and J by 0 bases, and 9 bases separated the two germline ends. The germline V gene has CDR1 SNHLY and CDR2 FYNNEI. CDR3 size: 13 residues. CDR3 nucleotide sequence: TGTGCCAGCACCAGAGAGTCTAACTATGGCTACACCTTC. It specifies CASTRESNYGYTF.

The rearrangement uses TRBV2 and TRBJ2-7, with 9 positions matching TRBD1. This CDR3 is built from 13 residues. CDR1 and CDR2 (germline): SNHLY, FYNNEI. J was trimmed by 2 bases and V by 5 bases; bases with no gene match: 1. CDR3 region: CASSRQGAYEQYV. The DNA of the CDR3 is TGTGCCAGCAGTCGACAGGGGGCCTACGAGCAGTACGTC.

There are a few counts of this clonotype. This chain links TRBV3-1 with TRBJ1-2, with D possibly TRBD1 on 5 matching bases. From germline, CDR1 is LGHDT and CDR2 YNNKEL (reference sequence). V shed 0 bases and J shed 2 bases, with 7 bases lying between them. The CDR3 extends over 14 amino acids. The CDR3, as DNA: TGTGCCAGCAGCCAAGAGGAGGGGAACTATGGCTACACCTTC. Amino acids: CASSQEEGNYGYTF. Using reference TRBV3-1 and TRBJ1-2 for the parts outside the CDR3, the full variable domain is DTAVSQTPKYLVTQMGNDKSIKCEQNLGHDTMYWYKQDSKKFLKIMFSYNNKELIINETVPNRFSPKSPDKAHLNLHINSLELGDSAVYFCASSQEEGNYGYTFGSGTRLTVV.

This clonotype was seen a handful of times. The J gene is TRBJ2-1, the V gene TRBV3-1; D possibly matches TRBD1 or TRBD2 (6 bases each). The ends were cut back, 0 bases at V and 4 bases at J, with 13 bases in the middle. Germline V CDR1 and CDR2: LGHDT, YNNKEL (reference sequence). The CDR3 extends over 16 amino acids. The CDR3 protein is CASSQDPLGGYNEQFF. Written as DNA, the CDR3 is TGTGCCAGCAGCCAAGATCCCCTAGGGGGGTACAATGAGCAGTTCTTC.

This clonotype was detected a few times. The rearrangement uses TRBV20-1 and TRBJ2-1; 10 positions agree with TRBD2. Germline assignment: CDR1 DFQATT and CDR2 SNEGSKA (reference sequence). CDR3 size: 15 residues. The J segment lost 9 bases and the V segment lost 3 bases, leaving 11 bases of the junction unmatched. DNA for the CDR3: TGCAGTGCTAGCATTTTGGCTAGCGGGAGAGTTGAGCAGTTCTTC. As protein: CSASILASGRVEQFF.